This T cell receptor beta chain comes out of a study of T cells in Graves' hyperthyroidism and ophthalmopathy. Overall study: Peripheral blood was drawn at first diagnosis, prior to all treatment.

Using RNA transcripts as the source, TCR beta CDR3 regions were amplified. First-round RT-PCR with HTBI primers amplified the TCR CDR3 region. MiXCR was run by TCRdb on the multiplex PCR reads, yielding one entry per CDR3 protein. The sample consists of 550,000 to 600,000 distinct CDR3 sequences, around 15% of them appearing once. Fresh peripheral blood, approximately 9.6 ml, yielded the PBMCs. General observations from the study: Most clonotypes that expanded in the thyroid above 0.001 also showed up in blood.

This clonotype has a handful of counts. What it binds is not known. Trimming removed 2 bases from V and 8 bases from J, with 11 bases in between. This CDR3 region has 13 residues. CDR1 and CDR2 from the germline V gene are SGHRS and YFSETQ. The chain has TRBV5-1 and TRBJ2-1; D ambiguous. The sample taken for sequencing was blood. This receptor was obtained from a woman under 30 with Graves' hyperthyroidism. The CDR3 region is CASSFAGSHEQFF. The CDR3 nucleotides read TGCGCCAGCAGCTTTGCAGGTTCCCATGAGCAGTTCTTC.